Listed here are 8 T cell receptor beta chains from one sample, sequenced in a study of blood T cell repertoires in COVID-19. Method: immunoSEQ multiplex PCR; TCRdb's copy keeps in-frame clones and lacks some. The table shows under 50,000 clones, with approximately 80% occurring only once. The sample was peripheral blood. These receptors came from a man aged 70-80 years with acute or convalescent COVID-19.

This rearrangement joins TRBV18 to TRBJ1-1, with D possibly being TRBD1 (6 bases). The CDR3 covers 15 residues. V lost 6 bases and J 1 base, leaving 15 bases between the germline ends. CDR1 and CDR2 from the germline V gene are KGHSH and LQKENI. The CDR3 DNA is TGTGCCAGCTCTCTAAGTGGGGGGGCGAACACTGAAGCTTTCTTT. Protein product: CASSLSGGANTEAFF.

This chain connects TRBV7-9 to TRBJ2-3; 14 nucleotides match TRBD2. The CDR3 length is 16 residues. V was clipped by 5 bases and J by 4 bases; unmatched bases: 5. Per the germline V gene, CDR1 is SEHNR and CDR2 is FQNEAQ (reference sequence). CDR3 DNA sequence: TGTGCCAGCAGCCAGGGGACTAGCGGGAGCGCAGATACGCAGTATTTT. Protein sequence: CASSQGTSGSADTQYF.

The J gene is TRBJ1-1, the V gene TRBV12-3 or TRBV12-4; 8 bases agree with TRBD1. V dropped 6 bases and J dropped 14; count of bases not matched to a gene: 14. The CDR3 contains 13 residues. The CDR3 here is CASSPGQGGIEFF. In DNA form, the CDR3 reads TGTGCCAGCAGCCCCGGACAGGGAGGAATTGAATTCTTT.

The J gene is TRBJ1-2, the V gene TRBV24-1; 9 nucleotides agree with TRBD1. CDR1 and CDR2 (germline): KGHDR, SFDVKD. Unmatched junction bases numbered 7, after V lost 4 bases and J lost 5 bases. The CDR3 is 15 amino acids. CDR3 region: CATSDLPDRGYGYTF. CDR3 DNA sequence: TGTGCCACCAGTGACCTACCGGACAGGGGTTATGGCTACACCTTC.

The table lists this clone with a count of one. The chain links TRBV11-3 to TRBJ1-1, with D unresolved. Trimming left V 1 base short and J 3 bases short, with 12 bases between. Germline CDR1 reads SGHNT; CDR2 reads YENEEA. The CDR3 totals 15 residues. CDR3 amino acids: CASSLGGRPDTEAFF. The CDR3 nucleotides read TGTGCCAGCAGCTTAGGAGGCAGACCAGACACTGAAGCTTTCTTT.

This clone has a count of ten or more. CDR3 loop: CASSLLGVSSGANVLTF. The CDR3 nucleotides read TGTGCCAGCAGTTTATTGGGAGTAAGCTCTGGGGCCAACGTCCTGACTTTC. The V call is TRBV27, the J call TRBJ2-6; D perhaps matches TRBD2 (5 bases). This CDR3 spans 17 amino acids. Germline V gene data show CDR1 as MNHEY and CDR2 as SMNVEV (reference sequence). V was clipped by 1 base and J by 0 bases, with 10 bases between them.

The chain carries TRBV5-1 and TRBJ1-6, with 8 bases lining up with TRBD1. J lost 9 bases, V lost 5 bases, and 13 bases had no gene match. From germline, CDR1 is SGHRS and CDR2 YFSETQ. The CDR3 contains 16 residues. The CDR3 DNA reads TGCGCCAGCAGTCCGGCAGGGACAGGCCGGTTTTCACCCCTCCACTTT. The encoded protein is CASSPAGTGRFSPLHF. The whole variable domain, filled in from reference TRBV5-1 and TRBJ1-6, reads KAGVTQTPRYLIKTRGQQVTLSCSPISGHRSVSWYQQTPGQGLQFLFEYFSETQRNKGNFPGRFSGRQFSNSRSEMNVSTLELGDSALYLCASSPAGTGRFSPLHFGNGTRLTVT.

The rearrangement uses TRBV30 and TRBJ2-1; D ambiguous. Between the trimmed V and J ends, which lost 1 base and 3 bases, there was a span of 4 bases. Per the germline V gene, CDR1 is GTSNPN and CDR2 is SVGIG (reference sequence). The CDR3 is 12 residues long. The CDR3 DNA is TGTGCCTGGAGTGCCCTCTACAATGAGCAGTTCTTC. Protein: CAWSALYNEQFF.